The sequence of this T cell receptor beta chain was determined in a study of T cell changes during pregnancy in multiple sclerosis. Between the trimmed V and J ends, which lost 3 bases and 4 bases, there was a span of 12 bases. The CDR3 runs 15 residues. Germline-derived CDR1 and CDR2 are LNHNV and YYDKDF (reference sequence). Method: immunoSEQ multiplex PCR; TCRdb's copy keeps in-frame clones and lacks some. The repertoire holds 60,000 to 70,000 clones, with 92% as singletons. The material was peripheral blood, obtained in the second trimester of pregnancy. The chain couples TRBV15 to TRBJ2-2; D gene unclear. This TCR was sampled from a female donor in good health, enrolled as a control in a pregnancy study. In DNA form, the CDR3 reads TGTGCCACCAGCAGTGGTAACGAACTCACCGGGGAGCTGTTTTTT. Amino acid sequence: CATSSGNELTGELFF.